This TCR beta chain appears in the sequencing data of a study of blood T cell repertoires in COVID-19 (dated by TCRdb to the early 2020s). Describing the broader study: Samples from collaborators originated in the United States, Italy and Spain and spanned both the acute and convalescent phases of COVID-19. The prospective study material was composed of cDNA or gDNA derived from T cells, B-cell-depleted T cells, or PBMCs. Where available, HLA class I and class II types were taken from metadata supplied by the sample provider and were not determined by assay-based typing. The repertoires were made available in a free public database intended to serve as a resource for research on the immune response to SARS-CoV-2. Subjects who had been exposed to COVID-19, were actively infected with it, or had recovered from it provided the deeply sampled blood TCRbeta repertoires that made up the dataset. Samples came from the ongoing ImmuneRACE study (first 160 participants) plus 1,254 subjects from 6 global collaborators. A de-identified subject ID, COVID-19 status, age in years and sex were almost always included in the sample metadata. On the study overall, not on this receptor specifically: How much clinical and demographic metadata was included differed by source and by participant, and the metadata was provided uncurated.

The immunoSEQ Assay, a bias-controlled multiplex PCR, was used to amplify TCRbeta CDR3 regions from genomic DNA. As for the authors' bioinformatics: The number of nucleated cells in each sample was estimated from the amplification of reference gene primers within the assay. Sequence reads were collapsed and filtered to measure the absolute abundance of every unique TCRbeta CDR3 rearrangement. For each sample, productive Simpson clonality was calculated as the square root of Simpson's diversity index across productive rearrangements. TCRdb holds this immuneACCESS table with in-frame rearrangements only. Some clones are missing; in checked studies, unresolved V genes explain under half, and the rest has no known cause. V and J calls and clone size are given by that table; D and trimming were obtained from the DNA. The sample records under 350,000 clones, approximately 90% of which are singletons. Roughly 4.8% of the sample comes from the top ten.

Whole blood was collected in K2EDTA tubes by collaborating institutions according to the institutions' own protocols. Collaborator samples were shipped for TCRbeta analysis as frozen whole blood, isolated PBMCs, or DNA extracted from either sample type. CDR1 MRHNA and CDR2 SNTAGT were looked up in the germline V gene. The CDR3 goes from the cysteine to the phenylalanine over 18 residues. The read is trimmed to its CDR3 DNA, 54 bases read in frame from base 1. Relative to germline, V is 3 bases shorter and J is 0 bases shorter, with 15 bases between their ends. On this clone itself: It lacks a known antigen. No quality values exist for individual bases; no much larger clone is one base distant.

The sample comprised peripheral blood. This TCR derives from a man between 40 and 49 years old with acute or convalescent COVID-19. The chain is assembled from TRBV6-4 and TRBJ1-6; TRBD1 is possibly the D segment (6 matching bases). CDR3 region: CASSEAPQGSSYNSPLHF. The nucleotides read TGTGCCAGCAGTGAAGCCCCTCAGGGGAGCTCCTATAATTCACCCCTCCACTTT.